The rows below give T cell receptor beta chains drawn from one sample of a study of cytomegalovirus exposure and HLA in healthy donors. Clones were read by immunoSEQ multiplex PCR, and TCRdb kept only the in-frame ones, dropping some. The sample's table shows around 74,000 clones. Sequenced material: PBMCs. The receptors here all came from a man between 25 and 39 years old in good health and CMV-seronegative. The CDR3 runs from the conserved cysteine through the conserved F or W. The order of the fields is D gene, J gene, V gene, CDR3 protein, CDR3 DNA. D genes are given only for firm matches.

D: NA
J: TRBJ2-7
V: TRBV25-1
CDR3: CASSATGTYEQYF
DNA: TGTGCCAGCAGTGCGACAGGGACTTACGAGCAGTACTTC

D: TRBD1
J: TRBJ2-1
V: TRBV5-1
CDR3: CASSLGQGDYNEQFF
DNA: TGCGCCAGCAGCTTGGGACAGGGGGATTACAATGAGCAGTTCTTC

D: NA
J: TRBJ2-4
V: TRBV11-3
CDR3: CASSLVYRDHGQNIQYF
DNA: TGTGCCAGCAGCTTAGTGTACAGGGACCACGGCCAAAACATTCAGTACTTC

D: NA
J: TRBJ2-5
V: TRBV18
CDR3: CASSPTGRPETQYF
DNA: TGTGCCAGCTCACCAACAGGGCGACCAGAGACCCAGTACTTC

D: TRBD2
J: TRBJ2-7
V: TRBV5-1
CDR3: CASSVVVAGDDAYEQYF
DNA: TGCGCCAGCAGCGTGGTGGTAGCGGGAGACGACGCCTACGAGCAGTACTTC

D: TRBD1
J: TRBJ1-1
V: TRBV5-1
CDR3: CASSSSTGMRTEAFF
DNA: TGCGCCAGCAGCTCTTCGACAGGGATGAGGACTGAAGCTTTCTTT

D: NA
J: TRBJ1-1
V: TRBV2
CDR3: CASSDSGLGEAFF
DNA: TGTGCCAGCAGTGATTCAGGTTTGGGTGAAGCTTTCTTT

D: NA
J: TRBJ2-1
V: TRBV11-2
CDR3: CASSLVWEDSYNEQFF
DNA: TGTGCCAGCAGCTTAGTATGGGAGGACTCCTACAATGAGCAGTTCTTC

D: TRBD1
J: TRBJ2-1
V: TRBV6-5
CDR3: CASSRWDSNEQFF
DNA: TGTGCCAGCAGTAGGTGGGACAGCAATGAGCAGTTCTTC

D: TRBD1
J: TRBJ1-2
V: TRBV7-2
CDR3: CASSLALGTGRGSYGYTF
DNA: TGTGCCAGCAGCTTAGCGTTAGGGACAGGGCGAGGTAGCTATGGCTACACCTTC

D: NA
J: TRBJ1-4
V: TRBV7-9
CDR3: CASSSLRRGSGDEKLFF
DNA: TGTGCCAGCAGCTCCCTGCGGAGGGGATCGGGGGATGAAAAACTGTTTTTT

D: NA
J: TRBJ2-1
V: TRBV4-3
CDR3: CASSQDWRSNEQFF
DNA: TGCGCCAGCAGCCAAGATTGGAGGAGCAATGAGCAGTTCTTC

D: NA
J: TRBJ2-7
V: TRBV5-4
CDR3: CASSRKQAPYEQYF
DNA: TGTGCCAGCAGCCGCAAACAGGCCCCCTACGAGCAGTACTTC

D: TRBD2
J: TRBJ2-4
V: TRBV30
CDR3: CAWSDRLAGARLAKNIQYF
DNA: TGTGCCTGGAGTGACCGACTAGCGGGGGCCCGATTAGCCAAAAACATTCAGTACTTC

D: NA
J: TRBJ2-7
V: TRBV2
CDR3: CASSATASSYEQYF
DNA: TGTGCCAGCAGTGCGACGGCTAGCTCCTACGAGCAGTACTTC

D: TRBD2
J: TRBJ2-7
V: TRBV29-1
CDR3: CSVGGGGAHEQYF
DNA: TGCAGCGTTGGCGGCGGGGGGGCCCACGAGCAGTACTTC

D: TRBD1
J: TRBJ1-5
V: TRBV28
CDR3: CASIGLWDSTLNQPQHF
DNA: TGTGCCAGCATCGGCCTATGGGACAGTACCCTCAATCAGCCCCAGCATTTT

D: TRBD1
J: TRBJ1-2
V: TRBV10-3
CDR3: CAISGVTGEGYTF
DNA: TGTGCCATCAGTGGCGTCACAGGGGAGGGCTACACCTTC

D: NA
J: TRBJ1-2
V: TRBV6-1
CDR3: CASSGGTFFSVRNTF
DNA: TGTGCCAGCAGTGGAGGCACATTTTTCTCCGTCCGGAACACCTTC

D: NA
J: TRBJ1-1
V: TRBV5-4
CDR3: CASSRERAGTEAFF
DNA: TGTGCCAGCAGCCGGGAGAGGGCTGGGACTGAAGCTTTCTTT

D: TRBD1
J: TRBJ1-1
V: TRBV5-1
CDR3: CASSYTGVGVGTEAFF
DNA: TGCGCCAGCAGCTACACAGGGGTGGGAGTCGGCACTGAAGCTTTCTTT

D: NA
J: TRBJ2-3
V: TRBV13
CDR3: CASQFSGGTDTQYF
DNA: TGTGCCAGCCAATTCTCAGGGGGGACAGATACGCAGTATTTT

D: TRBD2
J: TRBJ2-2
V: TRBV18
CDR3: CASSPPGLAGTGELFF
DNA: TGTGCCAGCTCACCACCGGGACTAGCGGGCACCGGGGAGCTGTTTTTT

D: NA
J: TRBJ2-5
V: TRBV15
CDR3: CATSRTGTIETQYF
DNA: TGTGCCACCAGCAGAACCGGGACAATAGAGACCCAGTACTTC

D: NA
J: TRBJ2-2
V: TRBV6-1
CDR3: CASGQTLRGELFF
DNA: TGTGCCAGCGGACAGACCTTGAGGGGGGAGCTGTTTTTT

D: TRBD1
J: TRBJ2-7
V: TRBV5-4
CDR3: CASSMDRGNEQYF
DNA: TGTGCCAGCAGCATGGACAGGGGCAACGAGCAGTACTTC

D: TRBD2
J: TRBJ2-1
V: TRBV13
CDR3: CASSPTGLAGVSSYNEQFF
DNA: TGTGCCAGCAGCCCCACCGGACTAGCGGGAGTAAGCTCCTACAATGAGCAGTTCTTC

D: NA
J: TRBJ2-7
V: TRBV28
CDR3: CASITTRNYEQYF
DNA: TGTGCCAGCATCACGACACGGAACTACGAGCAGTACTTC

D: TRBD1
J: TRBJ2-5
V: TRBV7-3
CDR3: CASSPLTGGEYQETQYF
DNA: TGTGCCAGCAGCCCCTTGACAGGGGGCGAATACCAAGAGACCCAGTACTTC

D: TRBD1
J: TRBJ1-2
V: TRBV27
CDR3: CASTRLSTGEGGYTF
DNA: TGTGCCAGCACTCGCCTGTCGACAGGGGAGGGCGGCTACACCTTC

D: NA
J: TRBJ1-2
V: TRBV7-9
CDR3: CASSPDRSLGGYTF
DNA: TGTGCCAGCAGCCCGGACAGATCCCTCGGGGGCTACACCTTC

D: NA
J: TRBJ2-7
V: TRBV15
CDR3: CATSRDHTGPYEQYF
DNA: TGTGCCACCAGCAGAGATCATACAGGTCCCTACGAGCAGTACTTC

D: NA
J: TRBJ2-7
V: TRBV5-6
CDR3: CASSYYDLLSEQYF
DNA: TGTGCCAGCAGCTACTATGACCTCCTTTCCGAGCAGTACTTC